This record looks at one T cell receptor beta chain sequence and its context. The data were produced by immunoSEQ multiplex PCR, yet TCRdb's version contains in-frame clones alone and is incomplete. The table lists about 59,000 clones, over 75% of them singletons, with about 5.1% in the top ten. This sample is drawn from a study of OX40 agonist ivuxolimab in advanced cancers. The receptor's source is an adult with an advanced solid tumor such as melanoma, head and neck, liver or kidney cancer. The specimen comprised CD4+ or CD8+ T cells sorted from blood, sampled in a trial of the OX40 agonist ivuxolimab.

For the CDR3, the DNA is TGTGCCAGCTCCGGGCTGAACCTAGCCAAAAACATTCAGTACTTC. Translation gives CASSGLNLAKNIQYF. V and J are TRBV28 and TRBJ2-4; the D is unclear. Trimming pared 8 bases from V and 0 bases from J, leaving 14 bases between. The germline V gene encodes CDR1 MDHEN and CDR2 SYDVKM. This CDR3 has 15 amino acids.